This T cell receptor beta chain was profiled in a study of blood T cell repertoires in COVID-19. For the study at large: PBMCs, B-cell-depleted T cells, or T cells provided the cDNA or gDNA that made up the material.

Per the original data handling: Reference gene primers were amplified, and this amplification served to estimate nucleated cell counts. Measured with immunoSEQ multiplex PCR; TCRdb has only the in-frame clones, and not every one. That table gives V, J and clone size, and the DNA gave D and trimming. The data show about 36,000 clones, about nine tenths seen once. This CDR3 has 15 amino acids. Germline V gene data show CDR1 as SNHLY and CDR2 as FYNNEI. With V trimmed by 7 bases and J by 7 bases, 9 bases remained unmatched. Material for sequencing was peripheral blood. This clonotype was sampled from a human donor in a cohort sampled during active COVID-19. This chain links TRBV2 with TRBJ1-4; 10 nucleotides align to TRBD1. The CDR3 loop is CASTLDRGWGEKLFF. DNA for the CDR3: TGTGCCAGCACCCTGGACAGGGGGTGGGGTGAAAAACTGTTTTTT.